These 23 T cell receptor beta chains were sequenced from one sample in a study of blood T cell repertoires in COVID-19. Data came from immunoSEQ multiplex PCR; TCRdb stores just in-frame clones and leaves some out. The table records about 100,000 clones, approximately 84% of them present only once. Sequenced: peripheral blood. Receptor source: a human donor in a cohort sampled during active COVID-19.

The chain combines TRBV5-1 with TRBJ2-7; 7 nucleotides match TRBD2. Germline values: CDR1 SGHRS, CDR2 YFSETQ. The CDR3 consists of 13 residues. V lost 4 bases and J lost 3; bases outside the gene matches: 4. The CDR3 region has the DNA TGCGCCAGCAGCCCAGCGGGGATCTACGAGCAGTACTTC. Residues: CASSPAGIYEQYF.

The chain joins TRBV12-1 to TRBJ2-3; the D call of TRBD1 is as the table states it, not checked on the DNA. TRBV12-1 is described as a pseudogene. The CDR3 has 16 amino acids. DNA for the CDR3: TGTGCCAGCAGCTTTGGGACAGGGGTGGGCACAGATACGCAGTATTTT. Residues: CASSFGTGVGTDTQYF.

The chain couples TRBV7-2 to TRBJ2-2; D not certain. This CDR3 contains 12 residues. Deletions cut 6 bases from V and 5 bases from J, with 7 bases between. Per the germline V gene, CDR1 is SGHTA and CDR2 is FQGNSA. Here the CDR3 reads CASSTYTGELFF. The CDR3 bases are TGTGCCAGCAGTACATATACCGGGGAGCTGTTTTTT.

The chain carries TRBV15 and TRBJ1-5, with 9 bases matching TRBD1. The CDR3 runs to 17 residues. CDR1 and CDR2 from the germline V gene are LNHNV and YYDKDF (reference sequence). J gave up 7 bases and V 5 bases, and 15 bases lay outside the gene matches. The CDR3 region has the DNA TGTGCCACCAGCCATTCCACCGGGACAGGGTTCGACCAGCCCCAGCATTTT. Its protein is CATSHSTGTGFDQPQHF.

The CDR3 DNA reads as TGTGCCAGCAGTGCTATGGAGAGCACCGGGGAGCTGTTTTTT. Translated, it gives CASSAMESTGELFF. This chain joins TRBV2 and TRBJ2-2; D remains ambiguous. The length of the CDR3 is 14 residues. Germline CDR1 and CDR2: SNHLY and FYNNEI. The germline V and J ends were trimmed by 4 bases and 4 bases, with 10 bases remaining between them.

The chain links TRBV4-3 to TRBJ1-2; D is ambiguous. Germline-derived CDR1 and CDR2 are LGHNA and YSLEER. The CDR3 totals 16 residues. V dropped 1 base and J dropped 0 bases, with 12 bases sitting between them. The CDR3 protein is CASSQGQFFTNYGYTF. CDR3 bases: TGCGCCAGCAGCCAAGGGCAGTTCTTCACTAACTATGGCTACACCTTC.

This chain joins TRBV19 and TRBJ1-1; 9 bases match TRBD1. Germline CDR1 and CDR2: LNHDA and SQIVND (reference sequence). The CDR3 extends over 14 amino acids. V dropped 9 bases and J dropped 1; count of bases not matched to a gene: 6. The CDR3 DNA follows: TGTGCCAGCCGGGACAGGGTGAGGAACACTGAAGCTTTCTTT. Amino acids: CASRDRVRNTEAFF. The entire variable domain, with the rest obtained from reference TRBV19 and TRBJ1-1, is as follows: DGGITQSPKYLFRKEGQNVTLSCEQNLNHDAMYWYRQDPGQGLRLIYYSQIVNDFQKGDIAEGYSVSREKKESFPLTVTSAQKNPTAFYLCASRDRVRNTEAFFGQGTRLTVV.

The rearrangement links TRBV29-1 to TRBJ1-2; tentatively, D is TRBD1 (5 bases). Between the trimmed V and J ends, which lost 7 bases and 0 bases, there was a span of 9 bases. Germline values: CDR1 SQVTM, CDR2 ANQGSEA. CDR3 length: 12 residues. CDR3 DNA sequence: TGCAGCGCCGAGACAGCTAACTATGGCTACACCTTC. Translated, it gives CSAETANYGYTF.

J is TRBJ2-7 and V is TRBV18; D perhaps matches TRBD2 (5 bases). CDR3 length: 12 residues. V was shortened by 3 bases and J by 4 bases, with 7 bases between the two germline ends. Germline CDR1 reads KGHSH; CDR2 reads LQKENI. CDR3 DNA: TGTGCCAGCTCACCCGGGAATTACGAGCAGTACTTC. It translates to CASSPGNYEQYF.

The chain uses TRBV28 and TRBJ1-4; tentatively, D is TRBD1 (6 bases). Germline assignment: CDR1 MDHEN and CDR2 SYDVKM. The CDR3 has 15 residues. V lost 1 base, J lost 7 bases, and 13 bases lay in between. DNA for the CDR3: TGTGCCAGCAGTTTATTACAGGGACCAGGTGAAAAACTGTTTTTT. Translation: CASSLLQGPGEKLFF.

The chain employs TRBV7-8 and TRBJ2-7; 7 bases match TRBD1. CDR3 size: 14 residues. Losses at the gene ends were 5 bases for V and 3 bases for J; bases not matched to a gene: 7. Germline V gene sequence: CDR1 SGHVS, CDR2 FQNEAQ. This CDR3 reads CASSQDRFIYEQYF. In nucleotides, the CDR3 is TGTGCCAGCAGCCAGGACAGGTTTATCTACGAGCAGTACTTC.

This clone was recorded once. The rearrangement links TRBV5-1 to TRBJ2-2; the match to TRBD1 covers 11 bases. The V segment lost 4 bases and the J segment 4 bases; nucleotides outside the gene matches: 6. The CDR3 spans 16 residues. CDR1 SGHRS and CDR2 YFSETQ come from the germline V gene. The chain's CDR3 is CASSPGTGGITGELFF. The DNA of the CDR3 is TGCGCCAGCAGCCCCGGGACAGGGGGGATCACCGGGGAGCTGTTTTTT.

The CDR3 DNA sequence: TGTGCCAGCAGTGAGGCGGCAGCAAGCAATCAGCCCCAGCATTTT. It encodes CASSEAAASNQPQHF. The chain recombines TRBV2 with TRBJ1-5; D remains ambiguous. Trimming took 3 bases from V and 1 from J, leaving 10 bases between them. The germline CDR1 and CDR2 sequences are SNHLY and FYNNEI. The CDR3 sequence is 15 residues long.

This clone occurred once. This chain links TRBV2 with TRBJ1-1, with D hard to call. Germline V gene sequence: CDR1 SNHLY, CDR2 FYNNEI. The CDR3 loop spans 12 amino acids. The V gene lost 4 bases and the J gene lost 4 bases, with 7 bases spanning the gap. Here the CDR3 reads CASSAGGTEAFF. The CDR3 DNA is TGTGCCAGCAGTGCCGGAGGCACTGAAGCTTTCTTT.

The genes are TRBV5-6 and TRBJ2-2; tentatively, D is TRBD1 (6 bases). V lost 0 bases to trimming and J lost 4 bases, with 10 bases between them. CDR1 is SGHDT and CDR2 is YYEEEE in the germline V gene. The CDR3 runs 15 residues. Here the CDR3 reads CASSLVGAGTGELFF. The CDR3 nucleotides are TGTGCCAGCAGCTTGGTGGGGGCGGGCACCGGGGAGCTGTTTTTT.

The CDR3 protein is CASSQSRGQFYGYTF. For the CDR3, the DNA is TGTGCCAGCAGCCAAAGCAGGGGACAGTTCTATGGCTACACCTTC. This chain connects TRBV3-1 (or the pseudogene TRBV3-2) to TRBJ1-2, with 7 bases fitting TRBD1. This CDR3 region has 15 residues. Trimming took 2 bases from V and 4 from J; bases not matched to a gene: 7. Germline V gives CDR1 LGHDT, CDR2 YNNKEL (reference sequence).

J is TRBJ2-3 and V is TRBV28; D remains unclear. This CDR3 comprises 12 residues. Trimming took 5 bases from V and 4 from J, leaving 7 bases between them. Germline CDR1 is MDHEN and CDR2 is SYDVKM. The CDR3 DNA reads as TGTGCCAGCAGTATTACTCCAGATACGCAGTATTTT. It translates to CASSITPDTQYF.

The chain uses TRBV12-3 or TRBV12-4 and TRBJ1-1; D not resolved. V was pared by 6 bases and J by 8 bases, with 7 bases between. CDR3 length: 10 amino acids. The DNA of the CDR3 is TGTGCCAGCAGCGTATCGGAAGCTTTCTTT. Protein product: CASSVSEAFF.

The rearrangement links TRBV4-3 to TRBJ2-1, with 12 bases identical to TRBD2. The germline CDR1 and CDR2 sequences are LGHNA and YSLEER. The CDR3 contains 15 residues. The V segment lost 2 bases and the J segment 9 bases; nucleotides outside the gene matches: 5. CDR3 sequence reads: CASSQSTSGRPEQFF. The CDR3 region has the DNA TGCGCCAGCAGCCAAAGCACTAGCGGGAGGCCTGAGCAGTTCTTC.

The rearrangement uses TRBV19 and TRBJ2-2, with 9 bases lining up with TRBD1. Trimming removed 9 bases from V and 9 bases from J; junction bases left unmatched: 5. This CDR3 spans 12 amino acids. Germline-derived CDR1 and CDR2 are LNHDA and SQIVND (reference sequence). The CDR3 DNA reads TGTGCCAGCGAGGACAGGGGCAGGGAGCTGTTTTTT. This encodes CASEDRGRELFF. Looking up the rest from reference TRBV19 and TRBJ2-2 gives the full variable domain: DGGITQSPKYLFRKEGQNVTLSCEQNLNHDAMYWYRQDPGQGLRLIYYSQIVNDFQKGDIAEGYSVSREKKESFPLTVTSAQKNPTAFYLCASEDRGRELFFGEGSRLTVL.

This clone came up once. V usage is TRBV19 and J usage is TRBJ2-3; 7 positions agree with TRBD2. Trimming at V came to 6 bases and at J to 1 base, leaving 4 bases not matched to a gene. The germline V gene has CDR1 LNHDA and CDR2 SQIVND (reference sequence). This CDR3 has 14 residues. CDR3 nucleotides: TGTGCCAGTAGACCCGCGGGAGGCACAGATACGCAGTATTTT. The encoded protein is CASRPAGGTDTQYF.

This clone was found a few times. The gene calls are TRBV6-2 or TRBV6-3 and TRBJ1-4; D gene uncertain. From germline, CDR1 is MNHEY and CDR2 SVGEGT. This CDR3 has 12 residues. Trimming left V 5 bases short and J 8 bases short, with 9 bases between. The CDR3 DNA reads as TGTGCCAGCAGTCAAATTGAGGAAAAACTGTTTTTT. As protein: CASSQIEEKLFF.

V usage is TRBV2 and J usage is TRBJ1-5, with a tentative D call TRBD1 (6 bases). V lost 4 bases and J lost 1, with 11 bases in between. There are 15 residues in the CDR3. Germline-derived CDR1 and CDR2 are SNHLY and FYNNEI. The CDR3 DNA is TGTGCCAGCAGTGGGGTAACAGGGAGCAATCAGCCCCAGCATTTT. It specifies CASSGVTGSNQPQHF.